The TCR beta chain under discussion was sequenced for a study of cytomegalovirus exposure and HLA in healthy donors (dated by TCRdb to about 2017). Regarding the research as a whole: According to a later analysis, one platform produced both the 110 or so validation repertoires and the 666 repertoires of the first cohort. The aim of the study was to test whether cataloging public T cell receptors could identify signatures of past pathogen exposure. In addition to the first cohort of several hundred subjects, a separate validation cohort of under 150 different subjects was used. The study combined high-throughput TCR immunosequencing, statistical association of individual TCRs with disease status, and machine learning to predict cytomegalovirus infection status. Findings and caveats that apply to the study as a whole: In both the original and validation cohorts, the classifier was reported to diagnose cytomegalovirus status with high specificity and sensitivity. While some public TCRs were present in many individuals, most TCR sequences turned up only very rarely across donors. It was suggested by the authors that the approach could potentially be generalized to other disease states and immunological phenotypes. The study gave a list of over 150 TCR beta chains associated with cytomegalovirus. A few of the identified cytomegalovirus-associated TCR beta chains were confirmed in vitro to be specific for cytomegalovirus antigens. Of the cluster scores, 90% to 95% were above 0 in a later analysis, which found that TCRs clustered in the first cohort also tended to co-occur in the 120 or so validation repertoires. A later analysis lacked HLA typing for the validation cohort, so it scored co-occurrence in that cohort across all 110 or so repertoires.

As regards this clone: Its antigen is currently not known. Base qualities are not at hand, and no much larger clone is one base apart.

The library was built by means of the immunoSEQ multiplex PCR assay. The authors' analysis ran thus. A statistical classification framework was developed to diagnose cytomegalovirus status using the catalog of TCR beta chain sequences. The table was pulled from immuneACCESS by TCRdb, which kept in-frame rearrangements only. Such tables lose some clones; where checked, under half of the loss comes from unresolved V genes, and the rest has no known cause. Clonal size and the V and J genes are those of that table, whereas D and trimming came from the DNA. For this sample there are approximately 180,000 clones; about 83% appear just once. About 1.6% of the sample comes from the top ten. Looking up the germline V gene yields CDR1 SGHRS and CDR2 YFSETQ. Taken from cysteine to phenylalanine, the CDR3 has 13 residues. Here the CDR3 DNA is all that survives: 39 bases in frame from base 1. Here V drops 4 bases and J drops 3 bases, and the junction holds 4 bases not matched to any gene.

Separate from the roughly 630-subject first cohort, the validation cohort of over 90 subjects was the group to which the donors belonged. The sequence joins TRBV5-1 to TRBJ2-7; 7 bases in between match TRBD1. This TCR came from a woman younger than 30 in good health and CMV-seronegative. Sequences were obtained from PBMCs. The CDR3 protein is CASSPDRNYEQYF. The DNA sequence is given as TGCGCCAGCAGCCCGGACAGGAACTACGAGCAGTACTTC.